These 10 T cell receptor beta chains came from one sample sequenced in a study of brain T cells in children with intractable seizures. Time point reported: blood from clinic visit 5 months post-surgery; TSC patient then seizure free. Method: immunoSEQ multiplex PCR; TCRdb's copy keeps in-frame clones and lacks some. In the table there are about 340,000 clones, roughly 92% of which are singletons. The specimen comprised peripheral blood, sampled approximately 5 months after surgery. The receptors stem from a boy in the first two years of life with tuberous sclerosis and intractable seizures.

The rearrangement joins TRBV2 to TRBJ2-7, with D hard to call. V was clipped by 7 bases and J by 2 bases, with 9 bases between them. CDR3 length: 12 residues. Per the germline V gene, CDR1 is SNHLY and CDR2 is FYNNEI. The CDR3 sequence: CASNFLPYEQYF. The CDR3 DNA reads TGTGCCAGCAACTTCCTCCCCTACGAGCAGTACTTC.

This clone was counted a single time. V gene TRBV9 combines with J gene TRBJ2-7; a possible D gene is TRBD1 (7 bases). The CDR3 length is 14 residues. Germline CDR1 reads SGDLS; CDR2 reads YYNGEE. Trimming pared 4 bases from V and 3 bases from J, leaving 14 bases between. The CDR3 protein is CASSPRDSFYEQYF. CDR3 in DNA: TGTGCCAGCAGCCCGCGGGACAGCTTCTACGAGCAGTACTTC.

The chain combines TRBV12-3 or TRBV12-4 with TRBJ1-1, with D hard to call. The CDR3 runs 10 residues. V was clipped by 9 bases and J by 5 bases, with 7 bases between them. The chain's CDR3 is CASAGTEAFF. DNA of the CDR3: TGTGCCAGTGCCGGGACTGAAGCTTTCTTT.

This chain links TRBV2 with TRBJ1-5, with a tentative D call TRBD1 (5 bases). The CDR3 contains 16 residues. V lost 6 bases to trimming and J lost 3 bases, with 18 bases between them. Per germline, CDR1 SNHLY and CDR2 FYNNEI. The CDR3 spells CASSGNTGISNQPQHF. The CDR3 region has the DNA TGTGCCAGCAGCGGGAATACAGGTATTTCCAATCAGCCCCAGCATTTT.

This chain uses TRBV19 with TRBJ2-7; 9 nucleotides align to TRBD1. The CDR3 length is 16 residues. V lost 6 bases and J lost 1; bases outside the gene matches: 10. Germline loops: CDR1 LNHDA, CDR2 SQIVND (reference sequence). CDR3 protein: CASRISGTGFSYEQYF. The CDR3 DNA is TGTGCCAGTAGAATTTCCGGGACAGGGTTTTCCTACGAGCAGTACTTC. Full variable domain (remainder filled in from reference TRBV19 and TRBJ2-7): DGGITQSPKYLFRKEGQNVTLSCEQNLNHDAMYWYRQDPGQGLRLIYYSQIVNDFQKGDIAEGYSVSREKKESFPLTVTSAQKNPTAFYLCASRISGTGFSYEQYFGPGTRLTVT.

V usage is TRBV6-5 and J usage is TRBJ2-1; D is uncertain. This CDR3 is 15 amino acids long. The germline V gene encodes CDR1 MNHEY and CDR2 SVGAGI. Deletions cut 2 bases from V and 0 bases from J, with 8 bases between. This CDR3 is CASSYGLSSYNEQFF. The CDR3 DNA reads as TGTGCCAGCAGTTACGGGTTAAGCTCCTACAATGAGCAGTTCTTC.

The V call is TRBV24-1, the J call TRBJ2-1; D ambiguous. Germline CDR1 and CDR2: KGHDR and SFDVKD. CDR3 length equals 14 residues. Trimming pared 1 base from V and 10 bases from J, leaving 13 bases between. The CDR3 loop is CATSDFTGGGEQFF. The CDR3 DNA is TGTGCCACCAGTGATTTTACGGGTGGCGGCGAGCAGTTCTTC.

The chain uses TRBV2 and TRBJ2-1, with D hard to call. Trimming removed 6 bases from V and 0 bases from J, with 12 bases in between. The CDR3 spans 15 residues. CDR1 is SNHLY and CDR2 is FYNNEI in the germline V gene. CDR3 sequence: CASSGTSSSYNEQFF. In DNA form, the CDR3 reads TGTGCCAGCAGCGGAACCTCGAGCTCCTACAATGAGCAGTTCTTC.

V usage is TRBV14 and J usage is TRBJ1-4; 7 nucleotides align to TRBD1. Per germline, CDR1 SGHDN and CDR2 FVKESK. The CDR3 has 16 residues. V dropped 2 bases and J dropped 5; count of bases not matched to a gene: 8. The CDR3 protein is CASSQRPGQTNEKLFF. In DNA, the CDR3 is TGTGCCAGCAGCCAAAGGCCGGGACAGACAAATGAAAAACTGTTTTTT.

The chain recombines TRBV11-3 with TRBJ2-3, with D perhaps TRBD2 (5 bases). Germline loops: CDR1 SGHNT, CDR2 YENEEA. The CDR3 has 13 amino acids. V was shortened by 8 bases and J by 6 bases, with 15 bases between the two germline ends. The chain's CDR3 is CASSIGRADTQYF. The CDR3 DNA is TGTGCCAGCTCCATCGGGCGGGCGGATACGCAGTATTTT.